Given below is one TCR beta chain in context. This record comes from a study of blood T cell repertoires in COVID-19. On the study more broadly: Researchers got acute and convalescent COVID-19 samples from the United States, Italy and Spain. From T cells, B-cell-depleted T cells, or PBMCs came the material, which was cDNA or gDNA.

Trimming removed 6 bases from V and 6 bases from J, with 5 bases in between. CDR1 is MNHEY, CDR2 SVGAGI, per germline. This CDR3 comprises 11 residues. Original processing notes: The authors estimated nucleated cell counts from reference gene primer amplification. Assay used: immunoSEQ multiplex PCR; TCRdb lists only in-frame clones, some missing. The D gene and trimming were derived from the DNA, and the V and J assignments and clone size from that table. The repertoire consists of about 280,000 clones, with around 90% occurring once and the leading ten covering about 8.5%. The rearrangement uses TRBV6-5 and TRBJ2-2; D is undetermined. Sample: peripheral blood. The clonotype originates from a man aged 18 to 35 with active or convalescent COVID-19. The CDR3 sequence: CASRSSGELFF. The CDR3 coding sequence is TGTGCCAGCAGGTCATCCGGGGAGCTGTTTTTT.